This T cell receptor beta chain was recorded in a study of control samples from healthy donors and cancer patients. This clone was recorded only once. Libraries were prepared by immunoSEQ multiplex PCR; TCRdb keeps only in-frame clonotypes and omits some of them. The sample includes 80,000 to 100,000 clones, 85% to 90% of them seen just once. The specimen was blood. The TCR sequence derives from a man aged 30 to 39 in good health.

Written as DNA, the CDR3 is TGTGCCAGCAGAGGGATGGGACAGAACACAGATACGCAGTATTTT. It encodes CASRGMGQNTDTQYF. The chain joins TRBV11-2 to TRBJ2-3; 7 positions agree with TRBD1. CDR1 is SGHAT, CDR2 FQNNGV, per germline. V lost 6 bases, J lost 2 bases, and 8 bases stayed unmatched. The CDR3 totals 15 residues.